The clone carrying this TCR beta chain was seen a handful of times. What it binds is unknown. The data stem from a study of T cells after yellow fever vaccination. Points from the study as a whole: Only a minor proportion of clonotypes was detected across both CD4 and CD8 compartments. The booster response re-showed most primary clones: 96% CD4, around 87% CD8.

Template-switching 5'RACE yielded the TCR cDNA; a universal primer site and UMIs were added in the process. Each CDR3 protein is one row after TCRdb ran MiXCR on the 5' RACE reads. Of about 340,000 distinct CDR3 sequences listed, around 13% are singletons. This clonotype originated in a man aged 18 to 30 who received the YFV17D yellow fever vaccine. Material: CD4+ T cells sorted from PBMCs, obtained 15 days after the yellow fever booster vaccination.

The CDR3 bases are TGTGCCAGCACCCAGGGGACTAGCGGGGGGCGGGGAGATACGCAGTATTTT. Translation: CASTQGTSGGRGDTQYF. V is TRBV6-6 and J is TRBJ2-3; 15 bases line up with TRBD2. Germline V lookup: CDR1 MNHNY, CDR2 SVGAGI (reference sequence). Trimming cost V 7 bases and J 5 bases; bases outside gene matches: 10. The CDR3 runs to 17 residues.